This is a list of T cell receptor beta chains from one sample in a study of blood T cell repertoires in COVID-19. The repertoire was sequenced with immunoSEQ multiplex PCR; TCRdb's copy has only in-frame clones and lacks some. The sample shows about 120,000 clones, more than 60% of them seen only once. The sequenced material came from peripheral blood. The receptors come from a man in his 70s with acute or convalescent COVID-19. Each CDR3 is given without its conserved first and last residue. The D gene is left open where the match is weak.

v_call: TRBV18
j_call: TRBJ2-3
d_call: -
cdr3_aa: ASSPPDSIDTQY

v_call: TRBV7-2
j_call: TRBJ1-4
d_call: -
cdr3_aa: ASSLSFGRNFGGKLF

v_call: TRBV7-7
j_call: TRBJ2-2
d_call: TRBD1
cdr3_aa: ASSLGVRTGRTGELF

v_call: TRBV5-6
j_call: TRBJ1-2
d_call: TRBD1
cdr3_aa: ASSSGQGRYRGYT

v_call: TRBV2
j_call: TRBJ2-3
d_call: -
cdr3_aa: ASSDGRGSTDTQY

v_call: TRBV27
j_call: TRBJ1-2
d_call: TRBD1
cdr3_aa: ASSATGSGYGYT

v_call: TRBV4-2
j_call: TRBJ1-6
d_call: -
cdr3_aa: ASSLGGWALH

v_call: TRBV6-4
j_call: TRBJ1-1
d_call: -
cdr3_aa: ASSPGGVNTEAF

v_call: TRBV4-1
j_call: TRBJ2-3
d_call: -
cdr3_aa: ASSRALEVDTQY

v_call: TRBV12-3/TRBV12-4
j_call: TRBJ2-5
d_call: -
cdr3_aa: ASSLLVETQY

v_call: TRBV24-1
j_call: TRBJ2-5
d_call: -
cdr3_aa: ATSDFRGQETQY

v_call: TRBV5-1
j_call: TRBJ1-2
d_call: -
cdr3_aa: ASSPGQLAYGYT

v_call: TRBV4-3
j_call: TRBJ1-2
d_call: TRBD1
cdr3_aa: ASSLGTGSNYGYT

v_call: TRBV7-2
j_call: TRBJ2-7
d_call: -
cdr3_aa: ASSLVARVNEQY

v_call: TRBV5-8
j_call: TRBJ1-1
d_call: TRBD1
cdr3_aa: ASSLSGQVVGGAF

v_call: TRBV7-3
j_call: TRBJ2-3
d_call: TRBD2
cdr3_aa: ASSPASGGLSDTQY

v_call: TRBV6-2/TRBV6-3
j_call: TRBJ1-1
d_call: TRBD1
cdr3_aa: ASSFLRDRYTEAF

v_call: TRBV18
j_call: TRBJ2-4
d_call: TRBD1
cdr3_aa: ASSRTGQGSGKNIQY

v_call: TRBV3-1/TRBV3-2
j_call: TRBJ2-5
d_call: TRBD2
cdr3_aa: ASSPGLAGLGGETQY

v_call: TRBV5-1
j_call: TRBJ1-4
d_call: -
cdr3_aa: ASSPAGGQGNEKLF